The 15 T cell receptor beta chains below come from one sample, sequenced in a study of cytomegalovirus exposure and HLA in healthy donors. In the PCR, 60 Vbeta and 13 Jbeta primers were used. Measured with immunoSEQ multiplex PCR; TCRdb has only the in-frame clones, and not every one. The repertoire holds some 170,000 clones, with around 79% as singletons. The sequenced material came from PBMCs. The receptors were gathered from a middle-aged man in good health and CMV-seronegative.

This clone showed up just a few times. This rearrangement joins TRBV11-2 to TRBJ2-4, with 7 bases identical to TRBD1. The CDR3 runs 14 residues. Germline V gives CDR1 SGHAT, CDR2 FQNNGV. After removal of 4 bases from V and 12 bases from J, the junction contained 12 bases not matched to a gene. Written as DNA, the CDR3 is TGTGCCAGCAGCTCTTACGAAGCCCGGGACAGTCAGTACTTC. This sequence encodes CASSSYEARDSQYF.

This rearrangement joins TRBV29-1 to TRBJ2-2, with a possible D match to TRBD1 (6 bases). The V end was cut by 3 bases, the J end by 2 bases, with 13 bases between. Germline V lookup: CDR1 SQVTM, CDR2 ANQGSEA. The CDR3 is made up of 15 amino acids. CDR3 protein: CSVEAQGTNTGELFF. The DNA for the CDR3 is TGCAGCGTTGAGGCCCAGGGGACAAACACCGGGGAGCTGTTTTTT.

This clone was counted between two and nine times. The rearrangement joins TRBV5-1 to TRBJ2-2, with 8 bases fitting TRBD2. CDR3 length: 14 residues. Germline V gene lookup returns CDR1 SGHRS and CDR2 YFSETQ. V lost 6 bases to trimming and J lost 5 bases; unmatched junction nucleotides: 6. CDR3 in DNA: TGCGCCAGCAACCGGGAGGGCTCAACCGGGGAGCTGTTTTTT. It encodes CASNREGSTGELFF.

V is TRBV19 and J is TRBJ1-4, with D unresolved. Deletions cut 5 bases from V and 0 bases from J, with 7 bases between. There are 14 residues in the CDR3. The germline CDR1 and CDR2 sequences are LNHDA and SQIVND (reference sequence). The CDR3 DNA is TGTGCCAGTAGTCATGAGGCAACTAATGAAAAACTGTTTTTT. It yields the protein CASSHEATNEKLFF.

The CDR3 reads CASSFGRGVYGYTF. CDR3 DNA: TGCGCCAGCAGCTTTGGCAGGGGGGTTTATGGCTACACCTTC. The rearrangement uses TRBV5-1 and TRBJ1-2; 7 nucleotides agree with TRBD1. V dropped 2 bases and J dropped 5; count of bases not matched to a gene: 6. The CDR3 is made up of 14 amino acids. Germline CDR1 SGHRS, CDR2 YFSETQ.

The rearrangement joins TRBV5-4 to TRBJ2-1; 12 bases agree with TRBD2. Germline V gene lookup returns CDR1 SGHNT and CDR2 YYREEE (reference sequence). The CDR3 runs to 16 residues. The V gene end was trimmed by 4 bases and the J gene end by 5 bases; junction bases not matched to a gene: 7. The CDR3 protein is CASSPTSGSGNNEQFF. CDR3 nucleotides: TGTGCCAGCAGCCCGACTAGCGGGAGTGGCAACAATGAGCAGTTCTTC.

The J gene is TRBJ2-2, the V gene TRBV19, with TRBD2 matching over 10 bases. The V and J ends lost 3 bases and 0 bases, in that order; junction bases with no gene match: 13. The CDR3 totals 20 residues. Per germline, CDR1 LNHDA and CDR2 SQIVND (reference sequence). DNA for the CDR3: TGTGCCAGTAGTATTGGGCTAGCGGGAGCCCTTTCTTCGAACACCGGGGAGCTGTTTTTT. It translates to CASSIGLAGALSSNTGELFF.

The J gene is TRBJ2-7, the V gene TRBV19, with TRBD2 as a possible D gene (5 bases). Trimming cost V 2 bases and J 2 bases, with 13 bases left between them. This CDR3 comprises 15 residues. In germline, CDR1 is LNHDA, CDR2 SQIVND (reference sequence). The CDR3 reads CASSISGLLPYEQYF. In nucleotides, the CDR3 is TGTGCCAGTAGTATAAGCGGACTTCTTCCCTACGAGCAGTACTTC.

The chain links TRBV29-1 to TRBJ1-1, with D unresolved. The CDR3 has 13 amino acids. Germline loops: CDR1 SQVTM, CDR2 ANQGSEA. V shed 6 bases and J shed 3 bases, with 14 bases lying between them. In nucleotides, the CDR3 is TGCAGCGTGGAACCACCGGGGTACACTGAAGCTTTCTTT. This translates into CSVEPPGYTEAFF.

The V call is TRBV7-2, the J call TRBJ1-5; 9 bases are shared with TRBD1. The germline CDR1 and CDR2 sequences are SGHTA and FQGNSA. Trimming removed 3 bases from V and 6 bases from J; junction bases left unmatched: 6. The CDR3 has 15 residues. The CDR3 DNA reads TGTGCCAGCAGCTTGGACAGGGGTGGTTTTCAGCCCCAGCATTTT. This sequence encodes CASSLDRGGFQPQHF.

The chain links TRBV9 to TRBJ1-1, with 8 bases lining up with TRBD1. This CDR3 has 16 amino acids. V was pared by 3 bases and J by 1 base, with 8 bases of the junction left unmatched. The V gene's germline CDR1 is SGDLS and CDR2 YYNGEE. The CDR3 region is CASSGQGAFGNTEAFF. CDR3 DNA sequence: TGTGCCAGCAGCGGGCAGGGGGCCTTCGGGAACACTGAAGCTTTCTTT.

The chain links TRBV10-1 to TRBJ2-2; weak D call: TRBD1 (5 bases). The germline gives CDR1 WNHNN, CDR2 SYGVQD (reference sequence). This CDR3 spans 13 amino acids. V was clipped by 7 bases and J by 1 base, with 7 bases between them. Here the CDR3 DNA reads TGCGCCAGCACCAGGGTGAACACCGGGGAGCTGTTTTTT. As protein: CASTRVNTGELFF.

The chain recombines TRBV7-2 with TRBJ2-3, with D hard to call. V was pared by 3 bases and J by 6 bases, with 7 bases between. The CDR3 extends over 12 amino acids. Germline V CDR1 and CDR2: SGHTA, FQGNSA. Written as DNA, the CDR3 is TGTGCCAGCAGCTTGAGTTCGGATACGCAGTATTTT. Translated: CASSLSSDTQYF.

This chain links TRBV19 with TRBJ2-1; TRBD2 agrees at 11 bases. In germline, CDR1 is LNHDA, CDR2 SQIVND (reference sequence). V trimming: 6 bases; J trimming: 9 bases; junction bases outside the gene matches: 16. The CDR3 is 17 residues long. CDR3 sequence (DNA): TGTGCCAGTAGGCGCTTGGTAGCGGGAGGGCCGAATGTTGAGCAGTTCTTC. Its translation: CASRRLVAGGPNVEQFF.

CDR3 bases: TGTGCCAGCAGCCCCCGTCGACAGGGGGCCGGGGATACGCAGTATTTT. Amino acid sequence: CASSPRRQGAGDTQYF. The J gene is TRBJ2-3, the V gene TRBV5-4; 10 bases fit TRBD1. In germline, CDR1 is SGHNT, CDR2 YYREEE (reference sequence). With 4 bases clipped from V and 6 bases from J, the junction kept 11 bases outside the gene matches. CDR3 length: 16 residues.